The rows below give T cell receptor beta chains drawn from one sample of a study of cytomegalovirus exposure and HLA in healthy donors. Profiled with immunoSEQ multiplex PCR; TCRdb holds only in-frame clones, not every one. The data show roughly 190,000 clones, about three quarters seen once. The sequencing input was PBMCs. Source of these receptors: a woman aged 35 to 49 in good health and CMV-seronegative. CDR3s include the opening cysteine and the closing phenylalanine or tryptophan. The order of the fields is CDR3 length, V gene, J gene, D gene, clone size, CDR3 DNA, CDR3 protein. The D gene is left open where the match is weak. For some rows the clone size is stated as once, few or many, or as a class when expanded; others skip it.

13	TRBV11-3	TRBJ1-1	NA	NA	TGTGCCAGCAGCTTACGTATGAACACTGAAGCTTTCTTT	CASSLRMNTEAFF
15	TRBV5-1	TRBJ2-3	NA	NA	TGCGCCAGCAGCTTTCTCATCAGATCAACAGATACGCAGTATTTT	CASSFLIRSTDTQYF
15	TRBV18	TRBJ1-4	NA	few	TGTGCCAGCTCACCACGACTTGCAACTAATGAAAAACTGTTTTTT	CASSPRLATNEKLFF
15	TRBV19	TRBJ1-2	TRBD1	NA	TGTGCCAGTAGGCTTGACAGGGACTCTAACTATGGCTACACCTTC	CASRLDRDSNYGYTF
16	TRBV7-8	TRBJ2-3	NA	NA	TGTGCCAGCAGCACGACCGGGACACCTTTCGGAGATACGCAGTATTTT	CASSTTGTPFGDTQYF
17	TRBV5-1	TRBJ2-3	TRBD2	NA	TGCGCCAGCAGCCCCAATCCTAGCGGGAGGGTCACAGATACGCAGTATTTT	CASSPNPSGRVTDTQYF
14	TRBV27	TRBJ2-1	TRBD2	NA	TGTGCCAGCAGTTTGGCTAGCGGGAGGGGTGAGCAGTTCTTC	CASSLASGRGEQFF
16	TRBV30	TRBJ1-2	TRBD1	NA	TGTGCCTGCTCTGGCCGGGACAGCATGAATAACTATGGCTACACCTTC	CACSGRDSMNNYGYTF
13	TRBV2	TRBJ1-2	NA	medium-sized	TGTGCCAGCAGTGATCAGGTGGACTATGGCTACACCTTC	CASSDQVDYGYTF
17	TRBV19	TRBJ2-1	TRBD2	NA	TGTGCCAGCACACTAGCGCCCAGCAGGAGCTCCTACAATGAGCAGTTCTTC	CASTLAPSRSSYNEQFF
13	TRBV27	TRBJ1-2	TRBD1	NA	TGTGCCAGCAGTCTTGGACAGGGATATGGCTACACCTTC	CASSLGQGYGYTF
14	TRBV7-9	TRBJ1-2	TRBD1	few	TGTGCCAGCAGCACAGACAGGGGTGGGTATGGCTACACCTTC	CASSTDRGGYGYTF
13	TRBV6-4	TRBJ2-1	TRBD2	NA	TGTGCCAGCAGTGAAGCGGGACACAATGAGCAGTTCTTC	CASSEAGHNEQFF
14	TRBV6-6	TRBJ2-2	NA	NA	TGTGCCAGCAGCCAGGGTGTACGCCTCGGGGAGCTGTTTTTT	CASSQGVRLGELFF
16	TRBV15	TRBJ1-1	NA	NA	TGTGCCACCAGCAGAGATTCCTTAAATATTCTAACTGAAGCTTTCTTT	CATSRDSLNILTEAFF
11	TRBV5-4	TRBJ1-1	NA	NA	TGTGCCAGCAGCTCCACAGCTGAAGCTTTCTTT	CASSSTAEAFF